This T cell receptor (beta chain) appears in the sequencing data of a study of T cell responses to AZD1222 COVID-19 vaccine. The CDR3 spans 13 residues. The V segment lost 2 bases and the J segment 10 bases; nucleotides outside the gene matches: 4. The germline CDR1 and CDR2 sequences are SGHNT and YYREEE (reference sequence). Measured with immunoSEQ multiplex PCR; TCRdb has only the in-frame clones, and not every one. Among about 130,000 clones listed, about nine tenths were seen once. This TCR came from an adult in good health. The chain couples TRBV5-4 to TRBJ2-4; 9 bases map to TRBD1. Source: peripheral blood, taken on day 0 of AZD1222 vaccination. Here the CDR3 DNA reads TGTGCCAGCAGCTTCGGACAGGGGAATATTCAGTACTTC. Its protein product is CASSFGQGNIQYF. The full variable domain, completed using reference TRBV5-4 and TRBJ2-4, is ETGVTQSPTHLIKTRGQQVTLRCSSQSGHNTVSWYQQALGQGPQFIFQYYREEENGRGNFPPRFSGLQFPNYSSELNVNALELDDSALYLCASSFGQGNIQYFGAGTRLSVL.